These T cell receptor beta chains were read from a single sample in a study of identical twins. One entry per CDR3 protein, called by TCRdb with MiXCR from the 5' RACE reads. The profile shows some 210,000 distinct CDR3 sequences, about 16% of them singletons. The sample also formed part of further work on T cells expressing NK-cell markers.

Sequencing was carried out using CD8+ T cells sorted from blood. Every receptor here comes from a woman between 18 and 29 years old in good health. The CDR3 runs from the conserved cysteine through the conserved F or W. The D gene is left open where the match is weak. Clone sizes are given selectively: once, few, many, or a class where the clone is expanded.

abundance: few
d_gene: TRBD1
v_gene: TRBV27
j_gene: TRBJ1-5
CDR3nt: TGTGCCAGCAGTCCGGGGACAGGGCTGAATCAGCCCCAGCATTTT
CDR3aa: CASSPGTGLNQPQHF

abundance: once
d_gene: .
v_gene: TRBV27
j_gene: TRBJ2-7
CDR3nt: TGTGCCAGCAGTTTCACAGGGAGTCTGGGCCCCTACGAGCAGTACTTC
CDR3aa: CASSFTGSLGPYEQYF

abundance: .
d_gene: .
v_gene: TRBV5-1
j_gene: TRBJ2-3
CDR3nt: TGCGCCAGCAGCCAAAGAACGGAGAGCACAGATACGCAGTATTTT
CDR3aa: CASSQRTESTDTQYF

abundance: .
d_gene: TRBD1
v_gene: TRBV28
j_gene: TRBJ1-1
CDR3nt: TGTGCCAGCAGTTTACGAGGGACAGGGTTCACTGAAGCTTTCTTT
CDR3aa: CASSLRGTGFTEAFF

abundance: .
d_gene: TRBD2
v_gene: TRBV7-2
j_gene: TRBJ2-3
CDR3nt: TGTGCCAGCAGCATCTGGACTAGCGGGGTCACAGATACGCAGTATTTT
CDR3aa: CASSIWTSGVTDTQYF

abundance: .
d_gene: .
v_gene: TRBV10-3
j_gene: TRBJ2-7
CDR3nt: TGTGCCATCAAGGAGGACAGCTCCTACGAGCAGTACTTC
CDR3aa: CAIKEDSSYEQYF

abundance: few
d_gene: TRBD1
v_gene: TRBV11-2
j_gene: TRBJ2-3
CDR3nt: TGTGCCAGCAGCACAAAGCGCCGGGACAGGGGACGCACAGATACGCAGTATTTT
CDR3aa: CASSTKRRDRGRTDTQYF

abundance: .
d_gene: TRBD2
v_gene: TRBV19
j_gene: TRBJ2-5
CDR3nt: TGTGCCAGTACCCCCCAACTAGCGGATCAAGAGACCCAGTACTTC
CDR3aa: CASTPQLADQETQYF

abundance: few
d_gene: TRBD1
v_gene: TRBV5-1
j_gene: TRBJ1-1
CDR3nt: TGCGCCAGCAGCTTGTTGGGACAGGGGTTCGAAGCTTTCTTT
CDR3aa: CASSLLGQGFEAFF

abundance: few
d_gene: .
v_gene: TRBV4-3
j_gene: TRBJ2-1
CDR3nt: TGCGCCAGCAGCCCACTAGCAACCCCGGGGATTGAGCAGTTCTTC
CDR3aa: CASSPLATPGIEQFF

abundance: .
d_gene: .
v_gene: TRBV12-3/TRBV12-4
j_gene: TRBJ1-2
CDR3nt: TGTGCCAGCATTCATACAGGTGCCCTCACCAACTATGGCTACACCTTC
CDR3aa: CASIHTGALTNYGYTF

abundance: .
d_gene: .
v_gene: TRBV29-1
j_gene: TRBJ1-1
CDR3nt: TGCAGCGTAGAAGGGTTAGGCCGGGGGGACACTGAAGCTTTCTTT
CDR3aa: CSVEGLGRGDTEAFF

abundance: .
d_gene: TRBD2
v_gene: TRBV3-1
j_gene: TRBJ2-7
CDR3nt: TGTGCCAGATTACTAGCGGGAGAAGGCGAGCAGTACTTC
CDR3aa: CARLLAGEGEQYF

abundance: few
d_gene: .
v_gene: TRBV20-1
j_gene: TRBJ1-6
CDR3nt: TGCAGTGCTAGTGACTCACCGGGACTAGTGATTCCCTATAATTCACCCCTCCACTTT
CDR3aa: CSASDSPGLVIPYNSPLHF